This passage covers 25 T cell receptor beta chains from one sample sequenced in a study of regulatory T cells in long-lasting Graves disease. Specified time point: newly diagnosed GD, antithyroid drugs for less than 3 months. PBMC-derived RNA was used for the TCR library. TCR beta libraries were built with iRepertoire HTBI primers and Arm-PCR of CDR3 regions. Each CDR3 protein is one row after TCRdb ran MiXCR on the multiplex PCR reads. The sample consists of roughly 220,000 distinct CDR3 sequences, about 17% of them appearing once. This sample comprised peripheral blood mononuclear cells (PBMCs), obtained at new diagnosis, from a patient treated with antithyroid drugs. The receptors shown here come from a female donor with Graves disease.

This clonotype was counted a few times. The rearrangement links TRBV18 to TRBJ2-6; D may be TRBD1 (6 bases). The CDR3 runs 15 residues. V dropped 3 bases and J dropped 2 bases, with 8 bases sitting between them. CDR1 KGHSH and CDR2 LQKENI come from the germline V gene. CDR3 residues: CASSPGAAGANVLTF. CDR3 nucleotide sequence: TGTGCCAGCTCACCGGGGGCGGCTGGGGCCAACGTCCTGACTTTC. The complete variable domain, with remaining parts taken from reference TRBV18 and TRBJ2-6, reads NAGVMQNPRHLVRRRGQEARLRCSPMKGHSHVYWYRQLPEEGLKFMVYLQKENIIDESGMPKERFSAEFPKEGPSILRIQQVVRGDSAAYFCASSPGAAGANVLTFGAGSRLTVL.

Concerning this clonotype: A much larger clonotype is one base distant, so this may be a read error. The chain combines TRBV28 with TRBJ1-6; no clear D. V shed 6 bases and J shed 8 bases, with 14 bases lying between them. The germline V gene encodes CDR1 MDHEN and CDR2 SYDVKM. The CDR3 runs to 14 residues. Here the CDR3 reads CASRSGNHDSPLHF. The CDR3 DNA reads TGTGCCAGCAGATCCGGGAACCATGATTCACCCCTCCACTTT.

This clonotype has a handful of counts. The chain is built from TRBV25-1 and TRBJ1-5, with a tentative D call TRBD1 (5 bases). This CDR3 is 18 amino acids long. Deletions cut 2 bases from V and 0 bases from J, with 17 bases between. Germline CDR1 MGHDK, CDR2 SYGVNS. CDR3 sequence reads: CASSEVGPEVYSNQPQHF. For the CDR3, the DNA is TGTGCCAGCAGTGAAGTGGGGCCCGAGGTCTATAGCAATCAGCCCCAGCATTTT.

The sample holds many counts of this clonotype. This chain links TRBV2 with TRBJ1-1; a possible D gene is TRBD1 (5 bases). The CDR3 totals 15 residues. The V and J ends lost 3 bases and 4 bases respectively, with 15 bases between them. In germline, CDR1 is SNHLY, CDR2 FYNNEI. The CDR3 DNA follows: TGTGCCAGCAGTGAGAATAGGGGTGGGGGCACTGAAGCTTTCTTT. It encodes CASSENRGGGTEAFF.

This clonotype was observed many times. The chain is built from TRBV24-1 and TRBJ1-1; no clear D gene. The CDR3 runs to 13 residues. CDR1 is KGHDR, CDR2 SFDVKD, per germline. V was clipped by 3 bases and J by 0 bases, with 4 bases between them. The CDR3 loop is CATSDRMNTEAFF. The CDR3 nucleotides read TGTGCCACCAGTGATCGTATGAACACTGAAGCTTTCTTT.

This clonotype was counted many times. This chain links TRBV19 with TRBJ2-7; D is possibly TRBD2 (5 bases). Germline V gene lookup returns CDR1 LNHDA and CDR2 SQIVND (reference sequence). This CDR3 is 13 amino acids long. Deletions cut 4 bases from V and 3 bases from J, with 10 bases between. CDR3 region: CASSRGMDYEQYF. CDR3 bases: TGTGCCAGTAGTAGAGGGATGGACTACGAGCAGTACTTC.

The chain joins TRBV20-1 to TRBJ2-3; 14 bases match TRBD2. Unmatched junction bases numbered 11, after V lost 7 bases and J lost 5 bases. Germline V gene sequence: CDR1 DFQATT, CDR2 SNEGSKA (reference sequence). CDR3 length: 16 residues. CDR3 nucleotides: TGCAGTGGGGCGGGACTAGCGGGAGCCGAAAGAGATACGCAGTATTTT. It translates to CSGAGLAGAERDTQYF.

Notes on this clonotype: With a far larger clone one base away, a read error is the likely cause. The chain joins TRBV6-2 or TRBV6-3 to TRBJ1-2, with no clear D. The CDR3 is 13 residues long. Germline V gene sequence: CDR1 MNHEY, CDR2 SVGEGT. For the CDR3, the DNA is TGTGCCATCAGCCCGGGCAGCCACTATGGCCACACCTTC. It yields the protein CAISPGSHYGHTF.

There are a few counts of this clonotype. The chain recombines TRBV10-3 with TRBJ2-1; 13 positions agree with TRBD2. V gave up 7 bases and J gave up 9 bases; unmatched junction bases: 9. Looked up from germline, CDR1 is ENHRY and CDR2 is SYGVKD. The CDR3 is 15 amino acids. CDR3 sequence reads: CAITPGLAGLAEQFF. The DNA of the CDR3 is TGTGCCATCACTCCGGGACTAGCGGGACTTGCTGAGCAGTTCTTC.

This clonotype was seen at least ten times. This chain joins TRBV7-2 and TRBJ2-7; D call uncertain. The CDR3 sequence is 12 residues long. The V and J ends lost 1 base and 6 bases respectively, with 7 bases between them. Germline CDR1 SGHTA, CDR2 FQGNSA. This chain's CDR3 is CASSLGLGEQYF. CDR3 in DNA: TGTGCCAGCAGCTTAGGGTTGGGCGAGCAGTACTTC.

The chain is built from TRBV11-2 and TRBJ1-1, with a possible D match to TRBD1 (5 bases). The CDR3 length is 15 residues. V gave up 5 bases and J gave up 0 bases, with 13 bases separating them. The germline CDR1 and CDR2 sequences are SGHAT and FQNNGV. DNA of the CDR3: TGTGCCAGCAGCGCGGGGGGGGTAGTGAACACTGAAGCTTTCTTT. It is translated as CASSAGGVVNTEAFF.

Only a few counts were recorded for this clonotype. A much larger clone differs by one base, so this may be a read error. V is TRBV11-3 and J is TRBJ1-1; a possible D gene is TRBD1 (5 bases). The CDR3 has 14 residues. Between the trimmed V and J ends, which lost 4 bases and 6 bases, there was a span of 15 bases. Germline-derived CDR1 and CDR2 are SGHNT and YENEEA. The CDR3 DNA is TGTGCCAGCAGCTCGGGACGGGGAAACCCTGAAGCTTTCTTT. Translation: CASSSGRGNPEAFF.

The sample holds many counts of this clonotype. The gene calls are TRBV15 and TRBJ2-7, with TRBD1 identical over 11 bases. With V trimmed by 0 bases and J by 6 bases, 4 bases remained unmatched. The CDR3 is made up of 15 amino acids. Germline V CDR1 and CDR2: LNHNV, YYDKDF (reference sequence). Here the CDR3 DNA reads TGTGCCACCAGCAGAGAAGGACAGGGGGCGGCCGAGCAGTACTTC. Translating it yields CATSREGQGAAEQYF.

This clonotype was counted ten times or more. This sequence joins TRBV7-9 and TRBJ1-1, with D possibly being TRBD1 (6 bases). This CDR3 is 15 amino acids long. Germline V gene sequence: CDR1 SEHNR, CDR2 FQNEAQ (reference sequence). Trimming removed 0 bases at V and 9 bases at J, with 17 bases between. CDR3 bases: TGTGCCAGCAGCTTAGCAGGGGGAGAATCTTTTCAAGCTTTCTTT. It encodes CASSLAGGESFQAFF.

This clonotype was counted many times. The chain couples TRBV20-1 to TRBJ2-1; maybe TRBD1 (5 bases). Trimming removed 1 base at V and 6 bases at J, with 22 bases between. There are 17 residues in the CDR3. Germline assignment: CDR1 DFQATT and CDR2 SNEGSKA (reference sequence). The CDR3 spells CSARVLWGSASGNEQFF. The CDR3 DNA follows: TGCAGTGCTAGAGTCCTATGGGGCTCCGCCTCGGGCAATGAGCAGTTCTTC.

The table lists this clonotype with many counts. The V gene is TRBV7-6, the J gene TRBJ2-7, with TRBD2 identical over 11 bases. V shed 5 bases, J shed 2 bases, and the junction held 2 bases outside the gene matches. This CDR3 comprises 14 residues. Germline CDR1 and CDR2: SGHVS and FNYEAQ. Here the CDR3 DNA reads TGTGCCAGCAGCGGGACTAGCGGCCCCTACGAGCAGTACTTC. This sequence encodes CASSGTSGPYEQYF.

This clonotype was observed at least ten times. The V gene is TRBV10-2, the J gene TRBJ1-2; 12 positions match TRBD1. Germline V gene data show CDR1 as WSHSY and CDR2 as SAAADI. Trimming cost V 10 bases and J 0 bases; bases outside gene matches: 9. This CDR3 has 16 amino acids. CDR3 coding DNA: TGCGCCACCCTGAGGGGGACAGGGGGCTCTAACTATGGCTACACCTTC. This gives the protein CATLRGTGGSNYGYTF.

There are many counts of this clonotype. In DNA form, the CDR3 reads TGTGCCAGCAGCTCCGCGGGACCTGAGCAGTTCTTC. This translates into CASSSAGPEQFF. This sequence joins TRBV28 and TRBJ2-1, with D possibly being TRBD2 (6 bases). V was cut by 6 bases and J by 9 bases, with 12 bases left in between. Germline CDR1 is MDHEN and CDR2 is SYDVKM. The CDR3 is made up of 12 amino acids.

The CDR3 nucleotides read TGTGCCACCAGCAGAGATCGGGCGCGGGAGGGCTTTGAGCAGTTCTTC. This gives the protein CATSRDRAREGFEQFF. This sequence joins TRBV15 and TRBJ2-1, with 9 bases fitting TRBD2. The CDR3 totals 16 residues. The junction had 9 bases not matched to a gene; V was cut back by 0 bases and J by 9 bases. Germline assignment: CDR1 LNHNV and CDR2 YYDKDF (reference sequence).

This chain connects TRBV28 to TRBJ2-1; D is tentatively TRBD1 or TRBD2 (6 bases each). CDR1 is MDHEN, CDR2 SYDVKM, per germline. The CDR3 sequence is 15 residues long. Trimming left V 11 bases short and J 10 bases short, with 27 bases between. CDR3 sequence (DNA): TGTGCCCCATCCTCGGTTACTATAGGGGGGAAGGAGCAGTTCTTC. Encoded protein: CAPSSVTIGGKEQFF.

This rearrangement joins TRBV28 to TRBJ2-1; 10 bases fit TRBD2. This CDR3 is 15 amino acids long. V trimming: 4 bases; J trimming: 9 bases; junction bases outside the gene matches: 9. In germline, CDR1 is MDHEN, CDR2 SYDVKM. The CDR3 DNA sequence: TGTGCCAGCAGTTCTCCTAGCGGGAGTGCGGTTGAGCAGTTCTTC. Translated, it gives CASSSPSGSAVEQFF. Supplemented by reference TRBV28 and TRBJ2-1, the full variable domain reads DVKVTQSSRYLVKRTGEKVFLECVQDMDHENMFWYRQDPGLGLRLIYFSYDVKMKEKGDIPEGYSVSREKKERFSLILESASTNQTSMYLCASSSPSGSAVEQFFGPGTRLTVL.

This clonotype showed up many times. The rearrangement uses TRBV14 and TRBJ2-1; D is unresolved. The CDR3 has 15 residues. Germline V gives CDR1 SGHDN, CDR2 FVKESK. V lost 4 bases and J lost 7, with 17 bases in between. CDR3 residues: CASSRRTPSWNEQFF. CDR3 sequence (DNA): TGTGCCAGCAGCCGTCGAACCCCTTCGTGGAATGAGCAGTTCTTC.

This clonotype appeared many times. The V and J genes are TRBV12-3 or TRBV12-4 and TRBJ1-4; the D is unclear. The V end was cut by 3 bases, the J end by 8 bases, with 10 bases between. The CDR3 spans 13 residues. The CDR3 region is CASSFSLAEKLFF. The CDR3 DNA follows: TGTGCCAGCAGTTTTTCTCTCGCGGAAAAACTGTTTTTT.

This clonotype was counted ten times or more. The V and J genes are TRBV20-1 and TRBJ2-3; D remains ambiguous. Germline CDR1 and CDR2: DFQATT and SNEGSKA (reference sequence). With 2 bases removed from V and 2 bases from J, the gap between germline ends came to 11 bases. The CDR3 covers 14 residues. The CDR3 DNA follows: TGCAGTGCTAGAAGCAGCAGCTACACAGATACGCAGTATTTT. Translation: CSARSSSYTDTQYF.

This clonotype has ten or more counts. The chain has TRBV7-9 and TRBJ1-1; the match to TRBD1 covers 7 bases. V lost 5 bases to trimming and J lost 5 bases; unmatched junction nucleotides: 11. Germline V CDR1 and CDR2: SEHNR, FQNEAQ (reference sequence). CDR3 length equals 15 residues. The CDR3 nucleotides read TGTGCCAGCAGCCGCGACAGGGTGAAGCGGACTGAAGCTTTCTTT. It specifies CASSRDRVKRTEAFF.